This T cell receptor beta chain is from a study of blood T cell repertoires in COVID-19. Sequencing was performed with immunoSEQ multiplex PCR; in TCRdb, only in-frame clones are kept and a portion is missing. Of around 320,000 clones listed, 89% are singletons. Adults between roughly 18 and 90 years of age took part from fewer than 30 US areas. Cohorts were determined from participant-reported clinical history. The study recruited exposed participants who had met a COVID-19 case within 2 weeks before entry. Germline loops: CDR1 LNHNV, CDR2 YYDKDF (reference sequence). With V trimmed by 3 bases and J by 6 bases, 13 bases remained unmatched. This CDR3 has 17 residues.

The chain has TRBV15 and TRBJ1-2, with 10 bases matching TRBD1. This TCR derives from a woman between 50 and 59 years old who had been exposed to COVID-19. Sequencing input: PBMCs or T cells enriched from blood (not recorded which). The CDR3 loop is CATSRDIGQGGFDGYTF. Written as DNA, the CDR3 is TGTGCCACCAGCAGGGATATAGGACAGGGGGGGTTTGATGGCTACACCTTC.